The 2 T cell receptor beta chains given below trace back to one sample, sequenced in a study of T cell repertoires in ileal Crohn's disease. Time point denoted: neoterminal ileum biopsy at postoperative endoscopy, about 6 months after surgery. Here immunoSEQ multiplex PCR was the method, and the copy in TCRdb shows in-frame clones only, minus some. The data show about 12,000 clones, 80% to 85% seen once. Sequencing used ileal tissue. The receptors were sampled from an adult with Crohn's disease.

The sample holds one count of this clone. This rearrangement joins TRBV5-1 to TRBJ2-2; 7 positions match TRBD1. The CDR3 length is 16 residues. V gave up 0 bases and J gave up 6 bases; unmatched junction bases: 8. Germline assignment: CDR1 SGHRS and CDR2 YFSETQ. CDR3 sequence: CASSLVAGGFSGELFF. As DNA, the CDR3 is TGCGCCAGCAGCTTGGTAGCAGGGGGATTTTCCGGGGAGCTGTTTTTT.

The V and J genes are TRBV28 and TRBJ2-7; 9 positions agree with TRBD1. The CDR3 contains 14 residues. CDR1 is MDHEN, CDR2 SYDVKM, per germline. The J segment lost 1 base and the V segment lost 7 bases, leaving 5 bases of the junction unmatched. CDR3 loop: CASNRQGVSYEQYF. In DNA form, the CDR3 reads TGTGCCAGCAACCGACAGGGGGTTTCCTACGAGCAGTACTTC.